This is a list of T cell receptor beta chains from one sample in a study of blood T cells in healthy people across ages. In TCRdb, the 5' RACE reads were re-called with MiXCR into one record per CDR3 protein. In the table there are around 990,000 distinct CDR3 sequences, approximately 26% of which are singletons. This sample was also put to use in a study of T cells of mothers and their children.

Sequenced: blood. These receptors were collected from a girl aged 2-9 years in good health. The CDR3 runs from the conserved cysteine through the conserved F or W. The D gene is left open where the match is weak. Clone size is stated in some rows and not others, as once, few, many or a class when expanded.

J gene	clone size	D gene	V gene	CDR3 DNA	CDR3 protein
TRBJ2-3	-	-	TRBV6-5	TGTGCCAGCAGTTTTTTTGCAGCGGGCGGAGCGGGAGATACGCAGTATTTT	CASSFFAAGGAGDTQYF
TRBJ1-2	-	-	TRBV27	TGTGCCAGCAGGGACACACGTAACTATGGCTACACCTTC	CASRDTRNYGYTF
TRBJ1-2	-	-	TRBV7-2	TGTGCCAGCAGCTTAGCGCGTTTGGTGAGGAATGGCTACACCTTC	CASSLARLVRNGYTF
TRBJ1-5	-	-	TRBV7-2	TGTGCCAGCAGCTTAGACTGGCAGAAAGGACAGCCCCAGCATTTT	CASSLDWQKGQPQHF
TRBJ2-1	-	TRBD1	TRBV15	TGTGCCACCAACGGGGGATCCGGGACAGGGGGCAATGAGCAGTTCTTC	CATNGGSGTGGNEQFF
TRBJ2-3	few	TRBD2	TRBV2	TGTGCCAGCAGTGTGCCACTAGCGGGCCCAGATACGCAGTATTTT	CASSVPLAGPDTQYF
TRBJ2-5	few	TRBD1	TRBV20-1	TGCAGTGCTGGGGACAGGGGAGGAGAGACCCAGTACTTC	CSAGDRGGETQYF
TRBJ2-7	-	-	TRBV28	TGTGCCAGCAGTTTTGGGGGAGGTTACTCCTACGAGCAGTACTTC	CASSFGGGYSYEQYF
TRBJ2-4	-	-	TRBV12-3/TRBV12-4	TGTGCCAGCAGTCCGTCCGACAGACCAGGAAACATTCAGTACTTC	CASSPSDRPGNIQYF
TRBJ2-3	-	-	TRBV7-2	TGTGCCAGCAGCTTAAGGGACCGAGAACGGGATACGCAGTATTTT	CASSLRDRERDTQYF
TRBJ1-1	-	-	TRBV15	TGTGCCACCAGCAGAGATTACGTAGGCACTGAAGCTTTCTTT	CATSRDYVGTEAFF
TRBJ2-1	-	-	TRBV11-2	TGTGCCAGCAGCTTAGTGTACGGCACGGGCAATGAGCAGTTCTTC	CASSLVYGTGNEQFF
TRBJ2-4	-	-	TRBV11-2	TGTGCCAGCAGCTTAATGGGAATAAACATTCAGTACTTC	CASSLMGINIQYF
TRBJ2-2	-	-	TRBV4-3	TGCGCCAGCAGCCAGTTCAAGCTCGGGGAGCTGTTTTTT	CASSQFKLGELFF
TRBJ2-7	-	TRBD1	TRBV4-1	TGCGCCAGCAGCCAAGAGCCGAACAGGGGAAAAGTATACGAGCAGTACTTC	CASSQEPNRGKVYEQYF
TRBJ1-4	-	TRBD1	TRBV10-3	TGTGCCATCAGTGAATCGACAGGGGGTCTTGAAAAACTGTTTTTT	CAISESTGGLEKLFF
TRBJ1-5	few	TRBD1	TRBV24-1	TGTGCCACCAGTGCCGCGGACAGGAGCAATCAGCCCCAGCATTTT	CATSAADRSNQPQHF
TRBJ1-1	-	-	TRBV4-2	TGTGCCAGCAGCCAAGAGGCGGTGGTAAAGGACACTGAAGCTTTCTTT	CASSQEAVVKDTEAFF
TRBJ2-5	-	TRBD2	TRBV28	TGTGCCAGCAGTCCCTATAGCGGGAGAGTGGAAGAGACCCAGTACTTC	CASSPYSGRVEETQYF
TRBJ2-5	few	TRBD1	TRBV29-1	TGCAGCTCGGGACAGGGCCAAGAGACCCAGTACTTC	CSSGQGQETQYF
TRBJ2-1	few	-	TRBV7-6	TGTGCCAGCAGCTTAGAGGGGTTAAGGGGTGAGCAGTTCTTC	CASSLEGLRGEQFF
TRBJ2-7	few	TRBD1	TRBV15	TGTGCCACCAGCAGAGTGCTGGGACAGGGGGACGAGCAGTACTTC	CATSRVLGQGDEQYF
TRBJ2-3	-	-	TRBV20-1	TGCAGTGCTAGTACTACTAGCACAGATACGCAGTATTTT	CSASTTSTDTQYF
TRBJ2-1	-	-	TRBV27	TGTGCCAGCAGTTCTCGGGCAGGTGAGCAGTTCTTC	CASSSRAGEQFF
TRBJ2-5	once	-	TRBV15	TGTGCCACCAGCCCCGATCTGACAGACCAAGAGACCCAGTACTTC	CATSPDLTDQETQYF
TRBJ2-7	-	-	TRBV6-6	TGTGCCAGCAGCCCGCCAAGCAGGACGGTCACCTACGAGCAGTACTTC	CASSPPSRTVTYEQYF
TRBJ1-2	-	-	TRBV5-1	TGCGCCAGCAGCTTACAGACGGACCCTAACTATGGCTACACCTTC	CASSLQTDPNYGYTF
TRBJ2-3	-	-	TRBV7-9	TGTGCCAGCAGCCTACCGGGACCAAATACGCAGTATTTT	CASSLPGPNTQYF